The rows below give T cell receptor beta chains drawn from one sample of a study of blood T cell repertoires in COVID-19. TCRdb's table, derived via immunoSEQ multiplex PCR, lists solely in-frame clones and lacks some. The data show about 390,000 clones, with approximately 90% seen just once and roughly a tenth held by the top ten. What was sequenced was PBMCs or T cells enriched from blood (not recorded which). The receptors were gathered from a woman aged 45-65 years who had recovered from COVID-19. Each CDR3 is given with its conserved first and last residue. D genes are given only for firm matches. The size entry is marked missing in some rows and otherwise reads once, few, many or a size class.

clone_size j_call v_call d_call cdr3_nt cdr3_aa
once TRBJ1-2 TRBV18 TRBD1 TGTGCCACCCATGCCGGGACAGGGGACAACTATGGCTACACCTTC CATHAGTGDNYGYTF
NA TRBJ1-2 TRBV9 NA TGTGCCAGCAGCGTAGCCCCAGACTATGGCTACACCTTC CASSVAPDYGYTF
few TRBJ1-5 TRBV25-1 NA TGTGCCAGCGGCGCGGGCCCTGGGCCCCAGCATTTT CASGAGPGPQHF
once TRBJ1-3 TRBV7-6 NA TGTGCCAGCAGCTTAGACAATCGCTCTGGAAACACCATATATTTT CASSLDNRSGNTIYF
NA TRBJ1-2 TRBV7-2 NA TGTGCCAGCAGCTCGGGGTGGGCGGCCTATGGCTACACCTTC CASSSGWAAYGYTF
NA TRBJ1-2 TRBV28 TRBD1 TGTGCCAGCAGTGCCCCCCCGAGGGGGCTCGGTGGCTACACCTTC CASSAPPRGLGGYTF
few TRBJ2-2 TRBV4-2 TRBD2 TGTGCCACCAGGACTAGCGGGGGCATCTCTGGAGGGGAGCTGTTTTTT CATRTSGGISGGELFF
NA TRBJ1-1 TRBV5-1 TRBD1 TGCGCCAGCAGCGCGACAGGGGTGGCTGAAGCTTTCTTT CASSATGVAEAFF
NA TRBJ1-6 TRBV11-2 NA TGTGCCAGCAGTGGTGGAGGGTTTGGTTCACCCCTCCACTTT CASSGGGFGSPLHF
NA TRBJ1-5 TRBV27 NA TGTGCCAGCAGCCTCAACAGAATTAGCAATCAGCCCCAGCATTTT CASSLNRISNQPQHF
NA TRBJ1-1 TRBV6-5 TRBD1 TGTGCCAGCAGACCCCTAACAGGGGGCACTGAAGCTTTCTTT CASRPLTGGTEAFF
NA TRBJ1-2 TRBV11-2 TRBD1 TGTGCCAGCAGCGTGGACAGGGCCTATGGCTACACCTTC CASSVDRAYGYTF
once TRBJ2-1 TRBV27 NA TGTGCCAGCAAGGAGACGGGGGGCTATCAGGAGCAGTTCTTC CASKETGGYQEQFF
NA TRBJ2-1 TRBV29-1 NA TGCAGCGTTGAAAAGTGGGGGGGGCGGATGAACAATGAGCAGTTCTTC CSVEKWGGRMNNEQFF
few TRBJ1-2 TRBV4-3 NA TGCGCCAGCAGCCAAGATCACAGGGCCCCTTGGTATGGCTACACCTTC CASSQDHRAPWYGYTF
NA TRBJ1-5 TRBV6-2/TRBV6-3 NA TGTGCCAGCAGTTACCGGGCGCAGGGGAAATTAAATCAGCCCCAGCATTTT CASSYRAQGKLNQPQHF
NA TRBJ2-2 TRBV7-2 TRBD2 TGTGCCAGCAGTCGGACGGGAGGGATCGGCGGGGAGCTGTTTTTT CASSRTGGIGGELFF
once TRBJ1-2 TRBV19 TRBD1 TGTGCCAGTACCAAGGACAGGGGCGAATATGGCTACACCTTC CASTKDRGEYGYTF
NA TRBJ1-5 TRBV5-1 NA TGCGCCAGCAGCTTGGCCGCAGGGGACCAGCCCCAGCATTTT CASSLAAGDQPQHF
once TRBJ2-7 TRBV2 NA TGTGCCAGCAGTGTGTCGGACTATAACGAGCAGTACTTC CASSVSDYNEQYF
once TRBJ1-1 TRBV12-5 TRBD1 TGTGCTAGTGGTTTGGTACTTGGACAGGGTGGGATGAACACTGAAGCTTTCTTT CASGLVLGQGGMNTEAFF
NA TRBJ1-1 TRBV5-1 NA TGCGCCAGCAGCTTCTCCGGATCCGGGGAAGCTTTCTTT CASSFSGSGEAFF
NA TRBJ1-6 TRBV2 NA TGTGCCAGCAGGGGTGGGGCTCGGAATTCACCCCTCCACTTT CASRGGARNSPLHF
NA TRBJ1-6 TRBV4-1 NA TGCGCCAGCAGCCAAGATTGGAGACCGAGCTCCTATAATTCACCCCTCCACTTT CASSQDWRPSSYNSPLHF
once TRBJ1-1 TRBV4-1 NA TGCGCCAGCAGCCAAGATCGGAGTGAAGCTTTCTTT CASSQDRSEAFF
NA TRBJ2-2 TRBV19 TRBD1 TGTGCCAGTAGAAACTTACAGGGGGCCTCCGGGGAGCTGTTTTTT CASRNLQGASGELFF
NA TRBJ2-5 TRBV7-2 NA TGTGCCAGCAGCCTGATTGAGCGGACCCAGTACTTC CASSLIERTQYF
NA TRBJ2-5 TRBV9 NA TGTGCCAGCAGTGCCGGGGGGCCAAAAGGAGAGACCCAGTACTTC CASSAGGPKGETQYF
NA TRBJ1-4 TRBV6-5 NA TGTGCCAGCGGCAGGGGAAATGAAAAACTGTTTTTT CASGRGNEKLFF
NA TRBJ2-1 TRBV18 TRBD2 TGTGCCAGCTCACCACCGGGACTAGCGGGGGGAGGTGAGCAGTTCTTC CASSPPGLAGGGEQFF
NA TRBJ2-1 TRBV11-3 TRBD1 TGTGCCAGCAGCCACGGACAGGGTTACAATGAGCAGTTCTTC CASSHGQGYNEQFF
NA TRBJ1-1 TRBV7-6 NA TGTGCCAGCAGCTTAGAGTATCGGGGTGTGAACACTGAAGCTTTCTTT CASSLEYRGVNTEAFF
NA TRBJ1-3 TRBV6-5 TRBD1 TGTGCCAGCAGTTCCGGGACAGGGCCTTCTGGAAACACCATATATTTT CASSSGTGPSGNTIYF
NA TRBJ2-7 TRBV2 NA TGTGCCAGCAGTACAGCGACAGGCTCCTACGAGCAGTACTTC CASSTATGSYEQYF
once TRBJ1-5 TRBV18 NA TGTGCCAGCTCACCGCCCTCTGGGCAGCGCAATCAGCCCCAGCATTTT CASSPPSGQRNQPQHF
NA TRBJ2-3 TRBV5-1 TRBD1 TGCGCCAGCAGCTCCGCTCGACAGGGGCACACAGATACGCAGTATTTT CASSSARQGHTDTQYF
NA TRBJ2-1 TRBV4-1 TRBD2 TGCGCCAGCAGCCCCAGGACTAGCGGGGGGTCCAATGAGCAGTTCTTC CASSPRTSGGSNEQFF
few TRBJ1-3 TRBV4-1 NA TGCGCCAGCAGCCTGGGGGGGGGAGAAAGAAACACCATATATTTT CASSLGGGERNTIYF
NA TRBJ2-7 TRBV27 NA TGTGCCAGCAGTTTAAGGGGACTCTCCTACGAGCAGTACTTC CASSLRGLSYEQYF
few TRBJ1-3 TRBV6-1 NA TGTGCCAGCAGTGAACTTAAGGGGAGGGGCGGCACCATATATTTT CASSELKGRGGTIYF
NA TRBJ1-5 TRBV9 NA TGTGCCAGCGCAGCCGGGACAAGCAATCAGCCCCAGCATTTT CASAAGTSNQPQHF
NA TRBJ1-2 TRBV30 NA TGTGCCTGTGTGCCGGGGTCTGACTATGGCTACACCTTC CACVPGSDYGYTF
NA TRBJ1-2 TRBV5-4 NA TGTGCCAGCAGCTTGGCCGGCGGCTCTGGCTACACCTTC CASSLAGGSGYTF
NA TRBJ1-5 TRBV12-3/TRBV12-4 NA TGTGCCAGCAGTTTCGAAGGGAGTCAGCCCCAGCATTTT CASSFEGSQPQHF
NA TRBJ2-3 TRBV11-2 TRBD2 TGTGCCAGCAGCGTTAGCGGGGGGGCATCAGATACGCAGTATTTT CASSVSGGASDTQYF
once TRBJ1-6 TRBV27 NA TGTGCCAGCAGTCGAGCTAATTCACCCCTCCACTTT CASSRANSPLHF
NA TRBJ2-5 TRBV5-1 NA TGCGCCAGCAGTCGCGACTCTCAACAAGAGACCCAGTACTTC CASSRDSQQETQYF
few TRBJ1-1 TRBV24-1 NA TGTGCCACCAGTGACTCAGGGGTTAGGAACACTGAAGCTTTCTTT CATSDSGVRNTEAFF
NA TRBJ2-1 TRBV5-1 TRBD2 TGCGCCAGCAGCTTCGGGGGGTCCGTTTACAATGAGCAGTTCTTC CASSFGGSVYNEQFF
NA TRBJ2-3 TRBV5-1 TRBD2 TGCGCCAGCAGCGCCACTAGCGGGGGTACAGATACGCAGTATTTT CASSATSGGTDTQYF